This TCR beta chain emerged from a study of CD8 T cells in Susac syndrome. While CD8+ and CD4+ T cells were isolated negatively, TEMRA cells were enriched by FACS. The germline V gene encodes CDR1 SEHNR and CDR2 FQNEAQ (reference sequence). The V end was cut by 3 bases, the J end by 2 bases, with 10 bases between. The CDR3 runs 14 residues. Concerning this clonotype: The antigen is not known.

Whole-study findings and limits: Clonal expansion was missing from Susac syndrome CD4+ T cell repertoires.

RNA totalling about 0.45 to 1 ug underwent reverse transcription with random hexamers. TCRdb independently ran MiXCR on the immunoSEQ multiplex PCR reads; one entry per CDR3 protein. The sample lists 210,000 or so distinct CDR3 sequences; roughly 93% were seen once. Sequences were obtained from CD4+ T cells from PBMCs. This receptor was identified in a human donor with Susac syndrome. The J gene is TRBJ1-1, the V gene TRBV7-9, with unresolved D. The CDR3 is CASSFSGDNTEAFF. CDR3 in DNA: TGTGCCAGCAGCTTTTCCGGGGATAACACTGAAGCTTTCTTT.